This T cell receptor (beta chain) was obtained from a study of vaccination and CD4 T cells after COVID-19. For the study at large: Overlapping SARS-CoV-2, HCoV-NL63, HCoV-OC43 and HCoV-229E spike peptides stimulated the cells. Control cultures were supplied with a CEFX pool, an HIV-1 Nef pool, or no peptide at all.

The CDR3 sequence is 17 residues long. The germline gives CDR1 KGHSH, CDR2 LQKENI. Deletions cut 1 base from V and 3 bases from J, with 18 bases between. Indicated treatment: approximately nine-day PBMC culture with coronavirus spike peptide pools or control peptides (ViraFEST assay). The collection of CD4+ T cells from the unexposed donor took place before the COVID-19 pandemic (2011-2018). Expanded clonotypes were found by TCR sequencing after peptide-pool stimulation (ViraFEST). Per well, 1.5 million to 2.5 million PBMCs were cultured in the presence of about 10 IU/ml IL-2 and approximately 9.4 ug/ml peptide pools. This clonotype was seen a few times. Its specificity is unknown. The Oncomine TCR Beta short-read assay sequenced DNA from cultured CD4+ T cells. Each CDR3 protein is one row after TCRdb ran MiXCR on the PCR reads. The sample records around 2,600 distinct CDR3 sequences, roughly 28% being singletons.

Sequenced input: CD4+ T cells from blood, cultured in vitro. V is TRBV18 and J is TRBJ1-1; unclear D gene. The sequence derives from a human donor in good health. CDR3 nucleotides: TGTGCCAGCTCACCACGACAACTCATGGTGGGTGACACTGAAGCTTTCTTT. Its protein is CASSPRQLMVGDTEAFF.